What follows is one TCR beta chain and its context. The target antigen is unknown. Some clones are missing from TCRdb's copy, which holds only in-frame ones; the method was immunoSEQ multiplex PCR. The table records about 69,000 clones, 80% of them present only once. The entry originates in a study of T cell responses to AZD1222 COVID-19 vaccine. Whole-study findings and limits: The donor group comprised mostly white British people and more females; the analysis possibly underestimated clonal diversity. Targets within unmutated variant regions were reportedly found for nearly half of spike-specific TCRs. Only a handful of people who got AZD1222 tested seropositive at baseline.

This CDR3 is built from 16 residues. CDR1 is MNHEY and CDR2 is SVGEGT in the germline V gene. Trimming shortened V by 6 bases and J by 1 base, and 18 bases separated the two germline ends. The sample was peripheral blood, taken 28 days after the second AZD1222 dose. The rearrangement links TRBV6-2 or TRBV6-3 to TRBJ1-1; D is perhaps TRBD1 (6 bases). This receptor was obtained from an adult who received the AZD1222 COVID-19 vaccine. CDR3 residues: CASSHVVVGANTEAFF. The CDR3 region has the DNA TGTGCCAGCAGCCACGTTGTGGTGGGGGCGAACACTGAAGCTTTCTTT.